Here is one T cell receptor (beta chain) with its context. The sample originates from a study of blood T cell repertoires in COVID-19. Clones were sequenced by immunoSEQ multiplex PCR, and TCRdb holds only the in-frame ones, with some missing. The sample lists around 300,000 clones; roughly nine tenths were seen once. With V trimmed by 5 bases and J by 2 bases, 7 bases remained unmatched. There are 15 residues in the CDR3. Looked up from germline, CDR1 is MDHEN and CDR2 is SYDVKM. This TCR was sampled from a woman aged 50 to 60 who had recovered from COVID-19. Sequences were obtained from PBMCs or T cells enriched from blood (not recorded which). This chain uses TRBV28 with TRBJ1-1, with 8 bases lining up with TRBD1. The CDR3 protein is CASSVDRGINTEAFF. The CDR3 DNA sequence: TGTGCCAGCAGTGTAGACAGGGGCATTAACACTGAAGCTTTCTTT.